This T cell receptor beta chain comes out of a study of shared clonotypes between healthy human individuals. Study-wide background: Two female and a few male donors aged 18 to 49 were enrolled.

Assay execution proceeded at the deep level. Assay used: immunoSEQ multiplex PCR; TCRdb lists only in-frame clones, some missing. The sample lists fewer than 1 million clones; 90% to 97% were seen once. Germline trimming cut 5 bases from V and 4 bases from J; bases unmatched to any gene: 9. There are 17 residues in the CDR3. Germline V gene sequence: CDR1 SEHNR, CDR2 FQNEAQ (reference sequence). Naive CD8 cells lacked CD45RO, underwent positive selection for CCR7 and left out terminally differentiated effector memory CD45RA+ cells. Sequenced material: naive CD8+ T cells sorted from blood. This clonotype was obtained from a man younger than 40 in good health. V gene TRBV7-9 combines with J gene TRBJ2-2, with TRBD1 matching over 11 bases. The CDR3 DNA sequence: TGTGCCAGCAGCCCCGACCGGGACAGGGGGTTCACCGGGGAGCTGTTTTTT. Protein: CASSPDRDRGFTGELFF.